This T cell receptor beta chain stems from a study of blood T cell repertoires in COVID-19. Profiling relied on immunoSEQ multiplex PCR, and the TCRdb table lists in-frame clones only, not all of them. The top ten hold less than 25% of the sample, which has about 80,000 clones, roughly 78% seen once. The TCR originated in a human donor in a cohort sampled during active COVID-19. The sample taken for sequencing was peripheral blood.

CDR3: CASSSYLPATNEKLFF. In nucleotides, the CDR3 is TGTGCCAGCAGCTCCTACCTCCCTGCTACTAATGAAAAACTGTTTTTT. This chain links TRBV11-2 with TRBJ1-4; D unclear. Germline V CDR1 and CDR2: SGHAT, FQNNGV. The CDR3 is 16 residues long. V lost 4 bases and J 2 bases, leaving 14 bases between the germline ends.